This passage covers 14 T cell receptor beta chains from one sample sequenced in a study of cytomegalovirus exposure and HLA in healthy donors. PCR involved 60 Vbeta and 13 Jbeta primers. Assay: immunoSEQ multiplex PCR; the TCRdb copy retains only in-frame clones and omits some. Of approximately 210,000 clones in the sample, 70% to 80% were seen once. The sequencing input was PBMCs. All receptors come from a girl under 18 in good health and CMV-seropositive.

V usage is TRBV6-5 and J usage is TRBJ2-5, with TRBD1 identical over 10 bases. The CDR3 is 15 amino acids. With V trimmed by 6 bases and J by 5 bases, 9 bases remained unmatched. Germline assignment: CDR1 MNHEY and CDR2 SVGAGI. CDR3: CASSRGLGQGETQYF. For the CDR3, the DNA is TGTGCCAGCAGCCGAGGCCTGGGACAGGGGGAGACCCAGTACTTC.

In nucleotides, the CDR3 is TGTGCCAGCAGCGTAGAACTAGCGGGGGTGCCCCTCGAGCAGTACTTC. This translates into CASSVELAGVPLEQYF. The chain recombines TRBV7-6 with TRBJ2-7; 11 positions match TRBD2. The CDR3 spans 16 residues. J gave up 6 bases and V 5 bases, and 12 bases lay outside the gene matches. CDR1 is SGHVS and CDR2 is FNYEAQ in the germline V gene. The full variable domain, its missing parts supplied by reference TRBV7-6 and TRBJ2-7, is GAGVSQSPRYKVTKRGQDVALRCDPISGHVSLYWYRQALGQGPEFLTYFNYEAQQDKSGLPNDRFSAERPEGSISTLTIQRTEQRDSAMYRCASSVELAGVPLEQYFGPGTRLTVT.

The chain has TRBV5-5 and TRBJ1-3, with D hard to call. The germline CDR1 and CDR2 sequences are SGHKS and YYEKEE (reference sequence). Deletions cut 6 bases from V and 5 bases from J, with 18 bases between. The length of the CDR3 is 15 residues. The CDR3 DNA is TGTGCCAGCATTCTCGGAGCGGAGGGCCGAAACACCATATATTTT. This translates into CASILGAEGRNTIYF.

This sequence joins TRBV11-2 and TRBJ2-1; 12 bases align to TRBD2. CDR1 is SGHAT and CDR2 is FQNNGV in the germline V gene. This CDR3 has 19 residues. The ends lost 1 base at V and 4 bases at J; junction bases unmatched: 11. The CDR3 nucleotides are TGTGCCAGCAGCTTAGGGGCGCGACTAGCGGGGGATCTTTACAATGAGCAGTTCTTC. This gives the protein CASSLGARLAGDLYNEQFF.

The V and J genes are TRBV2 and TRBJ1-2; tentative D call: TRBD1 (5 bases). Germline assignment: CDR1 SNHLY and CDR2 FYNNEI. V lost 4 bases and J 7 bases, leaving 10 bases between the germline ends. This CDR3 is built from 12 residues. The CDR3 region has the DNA TGTGCCAGCAGTGGGGGCTCGAGTGGCTACACCTTC. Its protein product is CASSGGSSGYTF.

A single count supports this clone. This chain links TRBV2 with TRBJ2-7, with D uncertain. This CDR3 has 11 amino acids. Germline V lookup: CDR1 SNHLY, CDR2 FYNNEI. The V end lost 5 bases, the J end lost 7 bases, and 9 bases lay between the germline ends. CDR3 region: CASSSGIEQYF. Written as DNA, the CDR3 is TGTGCCAGCAGTTCAGGAATAGAGCAGTACTTC.

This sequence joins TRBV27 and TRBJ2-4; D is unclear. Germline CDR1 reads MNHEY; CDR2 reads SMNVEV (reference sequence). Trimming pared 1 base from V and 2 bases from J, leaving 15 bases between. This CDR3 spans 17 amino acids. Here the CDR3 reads CASSLYLPEQTKNIQYF. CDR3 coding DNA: TGTGCCAGCAGTTTATATCTCCCGGAGCAGACCAAAAACATTCAGTACTTC.

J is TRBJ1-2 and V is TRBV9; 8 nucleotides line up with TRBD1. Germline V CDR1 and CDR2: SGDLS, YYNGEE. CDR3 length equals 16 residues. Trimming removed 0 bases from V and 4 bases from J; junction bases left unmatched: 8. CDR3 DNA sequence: TGTGCCAGCAGCGTAGTCAGGGGGCATCAGGGCTATGGCTACACCTTC. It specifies CASSVVRGHQGYGYTF.

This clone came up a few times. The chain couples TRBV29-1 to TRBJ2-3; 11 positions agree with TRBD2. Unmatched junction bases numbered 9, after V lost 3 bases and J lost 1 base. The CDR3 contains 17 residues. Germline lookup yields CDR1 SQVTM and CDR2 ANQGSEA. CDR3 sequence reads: CSVDGGLAGVGTDTQYF. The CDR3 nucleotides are TGCAGCGTTGACGGAGGACTAGCGGGCGTCGGCACAGATACGCAGTATTTT.

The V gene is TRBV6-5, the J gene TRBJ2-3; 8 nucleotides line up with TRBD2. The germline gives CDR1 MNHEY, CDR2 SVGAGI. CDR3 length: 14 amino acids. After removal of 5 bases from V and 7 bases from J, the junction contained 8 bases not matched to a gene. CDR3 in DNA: TGTGCCAGCAGTGCCCCAGGGACTAGGAATACGCAGTATTTT. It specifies CASSAPGTRNTQYF.

The CDR3: CASSLPGFYNEQFF. CDR3 coding DNA: TGTGCCAGCAGCTTACCAGGGTTCTACAATGAGCAGTTCTTC. This chain links TRBV7-2 with TRBJ2-1, with a tentative D call TRBD1 (5 bases). The V gene's germline CDR1 is SGHTA and CDR2 FQGNSA. The CDR3 has 14 amino acids. V lost 2 bases to trimming and J lost 3 bases, with 8 bases between them.

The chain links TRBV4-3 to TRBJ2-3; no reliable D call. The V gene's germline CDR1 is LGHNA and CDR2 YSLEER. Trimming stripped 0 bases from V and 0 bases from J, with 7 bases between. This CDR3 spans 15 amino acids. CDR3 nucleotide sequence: TGCGCCAGCAGCCAAGAACGCACTAGCACAGATACGCAGTATTTT. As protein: CASSQERTSTDTQYF.

In nucleotides, the CDR3 is TGTGCCAGCAGCGTAGGGGACAGCTATCAGCCCCAGCATTTT. Encoded protein: CASSVGDSYQPQHF. V gene TRBV9 combines with J gene TRBJ1-5, with TRBD1 identical over 7 bases. Germline CDR1 is SGDLS and CDR2 is YYNGEE. The CDR3 spans 14 residues. The J segment lost 5 bases and the V segment lost 0 bases, leaving 2 bases of the junction unmatched.

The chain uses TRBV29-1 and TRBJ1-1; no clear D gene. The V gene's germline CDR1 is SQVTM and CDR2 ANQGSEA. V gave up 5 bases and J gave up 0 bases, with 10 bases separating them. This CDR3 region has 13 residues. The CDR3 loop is CSVYASMNTEAFF. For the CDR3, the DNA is TGCAGCGTTTACGCCAGTATGAACACTGAAGCTTTCTTT. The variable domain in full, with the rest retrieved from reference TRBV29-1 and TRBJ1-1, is SAVISQKPSRDICQRGTSLTIQCQVDSQVTMMFWYRQQPGQSLTLIATANQGSEATYESGFVIDKFPISRPNLTFSTLTVSNMSPEDSSIYLCSVYASMNTEAFFGQGTRLTVV.